This TCR beta chain was retrieved from a study of T cell repertoires in cytomegalovirus infection. For this clonotype: The antigen remains unidentified.

A single record per CDR3 protein comes from TCRdb applying MiXCR to the reads. The sample shows roughly 860,000 distinct CDR3 sequences, less than 35% of them seen only once. This specimen consisted of cultured CD8+ T cells from PBMCs, obtained from culture after CMV antigen stimulation. The TCR was taken from a human donor in good health (CMV status not recorded). Some clones in this sample may be carry-over from other donors' samples.

In DNA, the CDR3 is TGTGCCAGCAGCTTGAGGGACAGGGTTCCCCCCTCCTACGAGCAGTACTTC. Translation gives CASSLRDRVPPSYEQYF. The chain joins TRBV7-6 to TRBJ2-7, with 9 nucleotides matching TRBD1. The CDR3 runs to 17 residues. After removal of 3 bases from V and 0 bases from J, the junction contained 9 bases not matched to a gene. The germline V gene has CDR1 SGHVS and CDR2 FNYEAQ.